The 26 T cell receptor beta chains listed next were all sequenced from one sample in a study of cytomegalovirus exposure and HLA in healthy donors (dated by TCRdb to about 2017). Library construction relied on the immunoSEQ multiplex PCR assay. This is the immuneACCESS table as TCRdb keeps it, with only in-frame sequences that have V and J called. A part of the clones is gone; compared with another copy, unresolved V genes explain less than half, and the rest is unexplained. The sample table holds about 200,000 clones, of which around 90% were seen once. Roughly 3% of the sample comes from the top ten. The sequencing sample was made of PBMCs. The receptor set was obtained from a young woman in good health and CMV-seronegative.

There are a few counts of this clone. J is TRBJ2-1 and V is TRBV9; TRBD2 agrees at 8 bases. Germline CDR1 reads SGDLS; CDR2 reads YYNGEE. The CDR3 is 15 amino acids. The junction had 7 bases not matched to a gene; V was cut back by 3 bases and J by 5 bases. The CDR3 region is CASSAGGPRNNEQFF. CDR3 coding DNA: TGTGCCAGCAGCGCGGGAGGGCCTCGGAACAATGAGCAGTTCTTC. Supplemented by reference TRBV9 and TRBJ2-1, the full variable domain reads DSGVTQTPKHLITATGQRVTLRCSPRSGDLSVYWYQQSLDQGLQFLIQYYNGEERAKGNILERFSAQQFPDLHSELNLSSLELGDSALYFCASSAGGPRNNEQFFGPGTRLTVL.

CDR3 in DNA: TGTGCCTGGAATAGGGGTTACGAGCCCCAGCATTTT. Amino acids: CAWNRGYEPQHF. This chain uses TRBV30 with TRBJ1-5; tentatively, D is TRBD1 (5 bases). The CDR3 runs to 12 residues. The germline gives CDR1 GTSNPN, CDR2 SVGIG (reference sequence). Trimming took 4 bases from V and 8 from J, leaving 12 bases between them.

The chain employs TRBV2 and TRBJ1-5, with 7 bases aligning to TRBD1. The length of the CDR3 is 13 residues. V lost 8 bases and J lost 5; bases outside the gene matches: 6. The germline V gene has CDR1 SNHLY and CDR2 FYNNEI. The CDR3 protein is CASALDRDQPQHF. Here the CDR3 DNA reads TGTGCCAGCGCCTTAGACAGGGATCAGCCCCAGCATTTT.

CDR3 nucleotide sequence: TGTGCCAGCTCACCACCGTCGGCCTACAATGAGCAGTTCTTC. Translating gives CASSPPSAYNEQFF. The chain uses TRBV18 and TRBJ2-1; D not resolved. This CDR3 comprises 14 residues. Deletions cut 0 bases from V and 2 bases from J, with 5 bases between. Germline-derived CDR1 and CDR2 are KGHSH and LQKENI.

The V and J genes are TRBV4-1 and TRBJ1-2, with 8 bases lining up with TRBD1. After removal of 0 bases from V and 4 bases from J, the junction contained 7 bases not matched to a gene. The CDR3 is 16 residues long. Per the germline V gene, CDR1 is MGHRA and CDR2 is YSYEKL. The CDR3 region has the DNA TGCGCCAGCAGCCAAGATACTACAGGGGGGATCTATGGCTACACCTTC. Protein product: CASSQDTTGGIYGYTF.

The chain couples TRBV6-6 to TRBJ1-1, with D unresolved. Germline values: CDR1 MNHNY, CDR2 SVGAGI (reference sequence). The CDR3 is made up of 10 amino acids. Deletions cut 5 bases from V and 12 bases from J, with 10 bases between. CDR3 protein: CASSGPRTFF. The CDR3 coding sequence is TGTGCCAGCAGTGGCCCCAGGACTTTCTTT.

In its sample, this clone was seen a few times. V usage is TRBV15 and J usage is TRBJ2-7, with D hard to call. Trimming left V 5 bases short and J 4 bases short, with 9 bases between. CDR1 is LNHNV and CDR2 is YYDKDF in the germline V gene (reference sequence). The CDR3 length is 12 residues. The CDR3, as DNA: TGTGCCACCAGCTCTCCCGGGTACGAGCAGTACTTC. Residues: CATSSPGYEQYF. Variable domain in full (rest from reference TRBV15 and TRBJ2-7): DAMVIQNPRYQVTQFGKPVTLSCSQTLNHNVMYWYQQKSSQAPKLLFHYYDKDFNNEADTPDNFQSRRPNTSFCFLDIRSPGLGDTAMYLCATSSPGYEQYFGPGTRLTVT.

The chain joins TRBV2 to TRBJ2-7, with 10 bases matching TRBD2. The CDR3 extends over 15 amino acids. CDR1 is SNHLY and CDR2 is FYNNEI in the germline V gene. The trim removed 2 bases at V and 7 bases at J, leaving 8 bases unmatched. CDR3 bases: TGTGCCAGCAGTGAATTGGCTAGCGGGAGTGGGGAGCAGTACTTC. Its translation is CASSELASGSGEQYF.

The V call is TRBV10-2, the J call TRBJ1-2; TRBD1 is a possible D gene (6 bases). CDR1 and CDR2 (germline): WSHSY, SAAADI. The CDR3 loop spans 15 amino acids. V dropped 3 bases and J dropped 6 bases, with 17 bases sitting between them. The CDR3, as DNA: TGCGCCAGCAGTGACCCCGGGGGGCGGTTTAATGGCTACACCTTC. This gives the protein CASSDPGGRFNGYTF.

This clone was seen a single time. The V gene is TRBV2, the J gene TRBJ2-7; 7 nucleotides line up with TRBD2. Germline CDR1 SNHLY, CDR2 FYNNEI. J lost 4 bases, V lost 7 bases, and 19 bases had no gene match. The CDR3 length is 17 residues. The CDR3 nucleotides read TGTGCCAGCACGGAAACCTCATCAGCGGGATGGGAGTACGAGCAGTACTTC. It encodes CASTETSSAGWEYEQYF. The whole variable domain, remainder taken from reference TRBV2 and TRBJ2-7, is EPEVTQTPSHQVTQMGQEVILRCVPISNHLYFYWYRQILGQKVEFLVSFYNNEISEKSEIFDDQFSVERPDGSNFTLKIRSTKLEDSAMYFCASTETSSAGWEYEQYFGPGTRLTVT.

This chain's CDR3 is CASSPDPGFQETQYF. The CDR3 DNA is TGTGCCAGCAGTCCGGACCCAGGGTTCCAAGAGACCCAGTACTTC. The rearrangement joins TRBV28 to TRBJ2-5; perhaps TRBD1 as D (5 bases). This CDR3 is 15 amino acids long. The V end lost 5 bases, the J end lost 1 base, and 14 bases lay between the germline ends. The germline CDR1 and CDR2 sequences are MDHEN and SYDVKM.

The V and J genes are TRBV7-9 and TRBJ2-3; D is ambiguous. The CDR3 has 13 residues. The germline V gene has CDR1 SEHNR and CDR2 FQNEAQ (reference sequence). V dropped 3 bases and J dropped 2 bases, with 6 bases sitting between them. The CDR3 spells CASSFSFTDTQYF. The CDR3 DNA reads TGTGCCAGCAGCTTCTCCTTCACAGATACGCAGTATTTT.

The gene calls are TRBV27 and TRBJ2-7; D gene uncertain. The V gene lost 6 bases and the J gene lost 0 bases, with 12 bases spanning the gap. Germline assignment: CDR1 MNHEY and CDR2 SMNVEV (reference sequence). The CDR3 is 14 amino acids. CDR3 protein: CASSVSVDSYEQYF. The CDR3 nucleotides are TGTGCCAGCAGCGTCTCCGTAGACTCCTACGAGCAGTACTTC.

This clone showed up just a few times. CDR3 amino acids: CASSRDSLRNYGYTF. Written as DNA, the CDR3 is TGTGCCAGCAGCCGCGACAGCCTGCGTAACTATGGCTACACCTTC. The V gene is TRBV7-9, the J gene TRBJ1-2; D is perhaps TRBD1 (5 bases). Trimming left V 5 bases short and J 1 base short, with 14 bases between. Per the germline V gene, CDR1 is SEHNR and CDR2 is FQNEAQ (reference sequence). The CDR3 sequence is 15 residues long. Looking up the rest from reference TRBV7-9 and TRBJ1-2 gives the full variable domain: DTGVSQNPRHKITKRGQNVTFRCDPISEHNRLYWYRQTLGQGPEFLTYFQNEAQLEKSRLLSDRFSAERPKGSFSTLEIQRTEQGDSAMYLCASSRDSLRNYGYTFGSGTRLTVV.

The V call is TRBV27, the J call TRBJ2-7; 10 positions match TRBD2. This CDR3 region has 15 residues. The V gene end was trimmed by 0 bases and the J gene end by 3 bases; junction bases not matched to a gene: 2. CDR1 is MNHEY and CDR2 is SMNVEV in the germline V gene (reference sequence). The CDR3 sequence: CASSLSLAGGYEQYF. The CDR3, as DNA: TGTGCCAGCAGTTTATCCTTAGCGGGAGGCTACGAGCAGTACTTC.

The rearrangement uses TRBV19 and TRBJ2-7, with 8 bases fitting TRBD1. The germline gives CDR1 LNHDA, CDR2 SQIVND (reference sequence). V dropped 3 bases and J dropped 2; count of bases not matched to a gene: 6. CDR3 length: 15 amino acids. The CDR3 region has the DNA TGTGCCAGTAGTATTGGACAGGGAAAAGCCTACGAGCAGTACTTC. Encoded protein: CASSIGQGKAYEQYF.

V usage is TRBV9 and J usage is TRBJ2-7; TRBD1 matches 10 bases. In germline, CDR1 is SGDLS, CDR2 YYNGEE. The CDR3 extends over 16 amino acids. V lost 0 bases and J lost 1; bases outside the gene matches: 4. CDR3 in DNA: TGTGCCAGCAGCGTAGGGCTGGGACAGGGGTCCTACGAGCAGTACTTC. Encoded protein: CASSVGLGQGSYEQYF. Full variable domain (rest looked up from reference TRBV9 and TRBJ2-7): DSGVTQTPKHLITATGQRVTLRCSPRSGDLSVYWYQQSLDQGLQFLIQYYNGEERAKGNILERFSAQQFPDLHSELNLSSLELGDSALYFCASSVGLGQGSYEQYFGPGTRLTVT.

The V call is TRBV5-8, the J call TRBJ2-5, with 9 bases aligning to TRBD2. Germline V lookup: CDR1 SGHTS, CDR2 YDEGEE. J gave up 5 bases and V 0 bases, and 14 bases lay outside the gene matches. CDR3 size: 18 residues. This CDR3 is CASSLEGGGRALSETQYF. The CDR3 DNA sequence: TGTGCCAGCAGCTTGGAGGGGGGCGGGAGGGCCCTGTCGGAGACCCAGTACTTC.

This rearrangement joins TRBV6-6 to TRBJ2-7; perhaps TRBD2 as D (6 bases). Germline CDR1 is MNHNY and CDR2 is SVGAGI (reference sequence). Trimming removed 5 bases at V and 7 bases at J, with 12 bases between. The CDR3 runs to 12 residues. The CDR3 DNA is TGTGCCAGCAGTGTGACTAGGTCAGAGCAGTACTTC. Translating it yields CASSVTRSEQYF.

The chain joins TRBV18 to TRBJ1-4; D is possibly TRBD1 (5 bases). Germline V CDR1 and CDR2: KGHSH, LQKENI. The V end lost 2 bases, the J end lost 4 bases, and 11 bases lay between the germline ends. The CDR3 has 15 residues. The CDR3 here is CASSPESGLNEKLFF. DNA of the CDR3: TGTGCCAGCTCACCAGAGTCAGGGCTTAATGAAAAACTGTTTTTT.

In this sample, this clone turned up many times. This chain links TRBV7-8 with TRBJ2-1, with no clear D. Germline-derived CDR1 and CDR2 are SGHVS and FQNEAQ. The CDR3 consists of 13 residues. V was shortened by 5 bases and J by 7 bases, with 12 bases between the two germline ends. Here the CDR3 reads CASSPPQKNEQFF. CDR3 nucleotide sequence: TGTGCCAGCAGCCCGCCGCAGAAGAATGAGCAGTTCTTC.

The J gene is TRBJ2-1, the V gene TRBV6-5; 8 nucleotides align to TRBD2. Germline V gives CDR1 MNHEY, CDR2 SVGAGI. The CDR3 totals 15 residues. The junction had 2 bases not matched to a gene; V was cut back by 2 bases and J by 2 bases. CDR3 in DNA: TGTGCCAGCAGTTACGCAGCGGGAGCCTACAATGAGCAGTTCTTC. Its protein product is CASSYAAGAYNEQFF.

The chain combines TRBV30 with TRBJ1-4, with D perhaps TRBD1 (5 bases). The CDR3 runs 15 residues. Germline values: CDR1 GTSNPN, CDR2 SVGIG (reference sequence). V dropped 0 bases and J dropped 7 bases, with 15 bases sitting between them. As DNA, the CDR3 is TGTGCCTGGAGTGTACGGGCAGGGCCGTTTGAAAAACTGTTTTTT. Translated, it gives CAWSVRAGPFEKLFF.

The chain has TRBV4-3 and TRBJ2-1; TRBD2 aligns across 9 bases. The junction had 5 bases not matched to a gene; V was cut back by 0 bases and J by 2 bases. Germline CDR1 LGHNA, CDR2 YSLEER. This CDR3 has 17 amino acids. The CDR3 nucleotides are TGCGCCAGCAGCCAAGATCTTGGCGGGAGGGCCTACAATGAGCAGTTCTTC. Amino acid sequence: CASSQDLGGRAYNEQFF.

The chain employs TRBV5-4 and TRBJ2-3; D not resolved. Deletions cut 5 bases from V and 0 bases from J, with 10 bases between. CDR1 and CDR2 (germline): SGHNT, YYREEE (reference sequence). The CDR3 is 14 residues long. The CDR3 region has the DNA TGTGCCAGCAGTAGTGGAGCCAGCACAGATACGCAGTATTTT. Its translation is CASSSGASTDTQYF.

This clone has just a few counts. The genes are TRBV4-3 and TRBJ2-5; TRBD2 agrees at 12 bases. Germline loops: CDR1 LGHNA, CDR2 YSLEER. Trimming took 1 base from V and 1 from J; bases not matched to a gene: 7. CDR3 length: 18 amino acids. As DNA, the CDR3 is TGCGCCAGCAGCCAAGCTCCTCTGACTAGCGGGAGCCAAGAGACCCAGTACTTC. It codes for CASSQAPLTSGSQETQYF.